Listed below are T cell receptor beta chains from one sample, sequenced in a study of blood T cell repertoires in COVID-19. Using immunoSEQ multiplex PCR, the repertoire was profiled, and TCRdb retains in-frame clones only, with some absent. The sample holds 150,000 to 200,000 clones, 65% to 85% seen once. The sequencing input was peripheral blood. The origin of the receptors is a man aged 55 to 69 with active or convalescent COVID-19. Each CDR3 is given with its conserved first and last residue. A D gene is named only where the DNA matches it firmly. For some rows the clone size is stated as once, few or many, or as a class when expanded; others skip it.

abundance: .; j_gene: TRBJ2-7; v_gene: TRBV7-8; d_gene: TRBD1; CDR3aa: CASSPRSLGTGGYEQYF; CDR3nt: TGTGCCAGCAGCCCCCGTAGTCTGGGGACAGGCGGATACGAGCAGTACTTC
abundance: few; j_gene: TRBJ2-5; v_gene: TRBV7-2; d_gene: .; CDR3aa: CASSFRETQYF; CDR3nt: TGTGCCAGCAGCTTCCGGGAGACCCAGTACTTC
abundance: .; j_gene: TRBJ1-4; v_gene: TRBV4-3; d_gene: .; CDR3aa: CASSQVTGGARTNEKLFF; CDR3nt: TGCGCCAGCAGCCAAGTCACTGGGGGGGCCCGAACTAATGAAAAACTGTTTTTT
abundance: .; j_gene: TRBJ1-2; v_gene: TRBV7-9; d_gene: TRBD1; CDR3aa: CASSLGGQVVYGYTF; CDR3nt: TGTGCCAGCAGCTTAGGGGGACAGGTCGTCTATGGCTACACCTTC
abundance: .; j_gene: TRBJ1-1; v_gene: TRBV12-3/TRBV12-4; d_gene: TRBD1; CDR3aa: CASSLGQGLGAFF; CDR3nt: TGTGCCAGCAGTTTAGGACAGGGGCTCGGAGCTTTCTTT
abundance: .; j_gene: TRBJ2-2; v_gene: TRBV4-3; d_gene: .; CDR3aa: CASKRERNTGELFF; CDR3nt: TGCGCCAGTAAGAGGGAGCGGAACACCGGGGAGCTGTTTTTT
abundance: .; j_gene: TRBJ1-5; v_gene: TRBV5-6; d_gene: .; CDR3aa: CASSSAGPLGQPQHF; CDR3nt: TGTGCCAGCAGCTCGGCAGGGCCCCTGGGGCAGCCCCAGCATTTT
abundance: .; j_gene: TRBJ1-1; v_gene: TRBV7-9; d_gene: TRBD1; CDR3aa: CASSYYRGSGTEAFF; CDR3nt: TGTGCCAGCAGTTATTACAGGGGGTCCGGCACTGAAGCTTTCTTT
abundance: .; j_gene: TRBJ1-5; v_gene: TRBV28; d_gene: .; CDR3aa: CASTGDSNQPQHF; CDR3nt: TGTGCCAGCACAGGGGATTCCAATCAGCCCCAGCATTTT
abundance: .; j_gene: TRBJ1-4; v_gene: TRBV10-3; d_gene: TRBD1; CDR3aa: CAISEGADNEKLFF; CDR3nt: TGTGCCATCAGCGAGGGGGCGGATAATGAAAAACTGTTTTTT
abundance: .; j_gene: TRBJ2-3; v_gene: TRBV6-5; d_gene: TRBD2; CDR3aa: CASSYTPGLKDTQYF; CDR3nt: TGTGCCAGCAGTTACACCCCGGGACTAAAAGATACGCAGTATTTT
abundance: .; j_gene: TRBJ2-3; v_gene: TRBV2; d_gene: .; CDR3aa: CASSESRGTDTQYF; CDR3nt: TGTGCCAGCAGTGAAAGCAGGGGCACAGATACGCAGTATTTT
abundance: .; j_gene: TRBJ2-7; v_gene: TRBV24-1; d_gene: .; CDR3aa: CATSDLSGYRANSYEQYF; CDR3nt: TGTGCCACCAGTGATTTGTCGGGGTACAGGGCCAATTCCTACGAGCAGTACTTC
abundance: .; j_gene: TRBJ2-3; v_gene: TRBV11-3; d_gene: .; CDR3aa: CASSRGREIEFTDTQYF; CDR3nt: TGTGCCAGCAGCAGGGGCAGGGAAATTGAGTTCACAGATACGCAGTATTTT
abundance: .; j_gene: TRBJ2-3; v_gene: TRBV7-8; d_gene: TRBD2; CDR3aa: CASSVPSGRAATQYF; CDR3nt: TGTGCCAGCAGCGTACCTAGCGGGAGGGCCGCTACGCAGTATTTT
abundance: few; j_gene: TRBJ2-7; v_gene: TRBV7-9; d_gene: .; CDR3aa: CASSPRELYEQYF; CDR3nt: TGTGCCAGCAGCCCCCGGGAGCTCTACGAGCAGTACTTC
abundance: .; j_gene: TRBJ1-4; v_gene: TRBV2; d_gene: TRBD1; CDR3aa: CASSETGAEKLFF; CDR3nt: TGTGCCAGCAGTGAGACAGGGGCTGAAAAACTGTTTTTT
abundance: .; j_gene: TRBJ2-1; v_gene: TRBV24-1; d_gene: TRBD1; CDR3aa: CATSDPGQGAGNEQFF; CDR3nt: TGTGCCACCAGTGACCCCGGACAGGGGGCGGGCAATGAGCAGTTCTTC
abundance: .; j_gene: TRBJ2-1; v_gene: TRBV6-6; d_gene: .; CDR3aa: CASRQTVSNEQFF; CDR3nt: TGTGCCAGCAGACAGACAGTTTCCAATGAGCAGTTCTTC
abundance: once; j_gene: TRBJ2-7; v_gene: TRBV27; d_gene: TRBD1; CDR3aa: CASSAGTAYEQYF; CDR3nt: TGTGCCAGCAGTGCCGGGACAGCCTACGAGCAGTACTTC
abundance: few; j_gene: TRBJ1-1; v_gene: TRBV30; d_gene: .; CDR3aa: CAWSVQTEAFF; CDR3nt: TGTGCCTGGAGTGTACAAACTGAAGCTTTCTTT
abundance: .; j_gene: TRBJ2-5; v_gene: TRBV28; d_gene: .; CDR3aa: CASSLGGSETQYF; CDR3nt: TGTGCCAGCAGTTTAGGGGGGAGTGAGACCCAGTACTTC
abundance: .; j_gene: TRBJ1-2; v_gene: TRBV28; d_gene: TRBD1; CDR3aa: CASSLGTGGSYGYTF; CDR3nt: TGTGCCAGCAGTTTAGGGACAGGAGGGTCCTATGGCTACACCTTC
abundance: .; j_gene: TRBJ2-3; v_gene: TRBV7-3; d_gene: .; CDR3aa: CASSLTRGVTDTQYF; CDR3nt: TGTGCCAGCAGCTTAACTAGGGGCGTCACAGATACGCAGTATTTT
abundance: .; j_gene: TRBJ2-3; v_gene: TRBV9; d_gene: TRBD2; CDR3aa: CASSAGTSGFTDTQYF; CDR3nt: TGTGCCAGCAGCGCAGGGACTAGCGGATTCACAGATACGCAGTATTTT
abundance: .; j_gene: TRBJ2-5; v_gene: TRBV7-3; d_gene: .; CDR3aa: CASSATSGVQETQYF; CDR3nt: TGTGCCAGCAGCGCCACTAGTGGGGTGCAAGAGACCCAGTACTTC
abundance: few; j_gene: TRBJ2-7; v_gene: TRBV7-2; d_gene: .; CDR3aa: CASSPAVPNEQYF; CDR3nt: TGTGCCAGCAGCCCCGCAGTTCCCAACGAGCAGTACTTC
abundance: .; j_gene: TRBJ1-6; v_gene: TRBV28; d_gene: .; CDR3aa: CASSLAGGNSPLHF; CDR3nt: TGTGCCAGCAGTTTAGCAGGCGGGAATTCACCCCTCCACTTT
abundance: .; j_gene: TRBJ2-7; v_gene: TRBV6-5; d_gene: .; CDR3aa: CASRAEGLGQYF; CDR3nt: TGTGCCAGCAGAGCCGAAGGACTGGGGCAGTACTTC
abundance: once; j_gene: TRBJ1-5; v_gene: TRBV13; d_gene: .; CDR3aa: CASSIRGQPQHF; CDR3nt: TGTGCCAGCAGCATCCGGGGACAGCCCCAGCATTTT
abundance: .; j_gene: TRBJ2-1; v_gene: TRBV5-4; d_gene: .; CDR3aa: CASSLSGKADNEQFF; CDR3nt: TGTGCCAGCAGCTTGAGCGGAAAAGCTGACAATGAGCAGTTCTTC
abundance: .; j_gene: TRBJ2-7; v_gene: TRBV4-1; d_gene: TRBD1; CDR3aa: CASSLGSGLQGANAYEQYF; CDR3nt: TGCGCCAGCAGCCTAGGATCTGGCCTTCAGGGGGCAAACGCCTACGAGCAGTACTTC
abundance: .; j_gene: TRBJ2-5; v_gene: TRBV15; d_gene: .; CDR3aa: CATSREGRGGETQYF; CDR3nt: TGTGCCACCAGCAGAGAGGGACGGGGAGGAGAGACCCAGTACTTC
abundance: .; j_gene: TRBJ2-7; v_gene: TRBV2; d_gene: TRBD2; CDR3aa: CASSAIAGGGYEQYF; CDR3nt: TGTGCCAGCAGTGCCATAGCGGGAGGCGGCTACGAGCAGTACTTC
abundance: .; j_gene: TRBJ2-5; v_gene: TRBV20-1; d_gene: .; CDR3aa: CSASRRSSETQYF; CDR3nt: TGCAGTGCTAGTAGGAGGAGTTCAGAGACCCAGTACTTC
abundance: .; j_gene: TRBJ2-5; v_gene: TRBV7-2; d_gene: .; CDR3aa: CASSLALDRQETQYF; CDR3nt: TGTGCCAGCAGCTTAGCGCTGGACAGACAAGAGACCCAGTACTTC
abundance: .; j_gene: TRBJ1-2; v_gene: TRBV12-5; d_gene: .; CDR3aa: CASASDSGDYGYTF; CDR3nt: TGTGCTAGTGCCTCGGACAGCGGGGACTATGGCTACACCTTC
abundance: .; j_gene: TRBJ2-3; v_gene: TRBV2; d_gene: TRBD1; CDR3aa: CASDDRALRTDTQYF; CDR3nt: TGTGCCAGCGACGACAGGGCCCTTCGGACAGATACGCAGTATTTT
abundance: .; j_gene: TRBJ2-7; v_gene: TRBV18; d_gene: TRBD2; CDR3aa: CASSLVLAGEQYF; CDR3nt: TGTGCCAGCTCACTAGTCCTAGCGGGGGAGCAGTACTTC
abundance: .; j_gene: TRBJ2-7; v_gene: TRBV18; d_gene: TRBD1; CDR3aa: CASSPWDRGYYEQYF; CDR3nt: TGTGCCAGCTCACCGTGGGACAGGGGCTACTACGAGCAGTACTTC
abundance: .; j_gene: TRBJ2-1; v_gene: TRBV5-1; d_gene: .; CDR3aa: CASSLYGGTNNEQFF; CDR3nt: TGCGCCAGCAGCTTGTATGGCGGGACCAACAATGAGCAGTTCTTC
abundance: .; j_gene: TRBJ2-1; v_gene: TRBV12-3/TRBV12-4; d_gene: .; CDR3aa: CASSLFRGNEQFF; CDR3nt: TGTGCCAGCAGTTTATTTCGGGGCAATGAGCAGTTCTTC
abundance: .; j_gene: TRBJ2-1; v_gene: TRBV14; d_gene: TRBD2; CDR3aa: CASSPLAGYNEQFF; CDR3nt: TGTGCCAGCAGCCCACTAGCGGGATACAATGAGCAGTTCTTC
abundance: .; j_gene: TRBJ2-1; v_gene: TRBV18; d_gene: TRBD1; CDR3aa: CASSPAGQENNEQFF; CDR3nt: TGTGCCAGCTCACCCGCGGGACAGGAAAACAATGAGCAGTTCTTC
abundance: once; j_gene: TRBJ2-2; v_gene: TRBV18; d_gene: .; CDR3aa: CASSYRDGTSGELFF; CDR3nt: TGTGCCAGCTCCTACAGGGATGGGACATCCGGGGAGCTGTTTTTT
abundance: .; j_gene: TRBJ1-2; v_gene: TRBV10-3; d_gene: .; CDR3aa: CAISDRGSNYGYTF; CDR3nt: TGTGCCATCAGTGACAGGGGTTCCAACTATGGCTACACCTTC
abundance: .; j_gene: TRBJ2-7; v_gene: TRBV10-2; d_gene: .; CDR3aa: CASRGTSSYEQYF; CDR3nt: TGCGCCAGCAGGGGGACTTCGTCCTACGAGCAGTACTTC
abundance: .; j_gene: TRBJ2-5; v_gene: TRBV5-4; d_gene: TRBD1; CDR3aa: CASSFQGVKETQYF; CDR3nt: TGTGCCAGCAGCTTTCAGGGGGTCAAGGAGACCCAGTACTTC
abundance: .; j_gene: TRBJ2-1; v_gene: TRBV11-2; d_gene: TRBD2; CDR3aa: CASSPSGSSSYNEQFF; CDR3nt: TGTGCCAGCAGCCCTAGCGGGTCGAGCTCCTACAATGAGCAGTTCTTC
abundance: .; j_gene: TRBJ2-3; v_gene: TRBV18; d_gene: TRBD1; CDR3aa: CASSLPGGRTDTQYF; CDR3nt: TGTGCCAGCTCACTACCAGGGGGCCGCACAGATACGCAGTATTTT
abundance: .; j_gene: TRBJ1-2; v_gene: TRBV6-6; d_gene: .; CDR3aa: CASSYQSTAAYGYTF; CDR3nt: TGTGCCAGCAGTTACCAATCGACTGCGGCCTATGGCTACACCTTC
abundance: .; j_gene: TRBJ1-3; v_gene: TRBV7-8; d_gene: .; CDR3aa: CASSLIQGNTIYF; CDR3nt: TGTGCCAGCAGCTTAATTCAGGGAAACACCATATATTTT
abundance: .; j_gene: TRBJ2-7; v_gene: TRBV12-5; d_gene: TRBD1; CDR3aa: CASGREIGTERYEQYF; CDR3nt: TGTGCTAGTGGAAGGGAAATCGGGACAGAACGATACGAGCAGTACTTC
abundance: .; j_gene: TRBJ1-1; v_gene: TRBV30; d_gene: TRBD1; CDR3aa: CAWSTGEVTEAFF; CDR3nt: TGTGCCTGGAGTACAGGGGAGGTCACTGAAGCTTTCTTT
abundance: .; j_gene: TRBJ1-3; v_gene: TRBV7-8; d_gene: .; CDR3aa: CASSLSRDSGNTIYF; CDR3nt: TGTGCCAGCAGCTTATCCAGGGACTCTGGAAACACCATATATTTT
abundance: .; j_gene: TRBJ1-2; v_gene: TRBV15; d_gene: .; CDR3aa: CATSRVYRDGYTF; CDR3nt: TGTGCCACCAGCAGAGTGTACAGGGACGGCTACACCTTC
abundance: .; j_gene: TRBJ1-1; v_gene: TRBV5-6; d_gene: .; CDR3aa: CASSLDSSNTEAFF; CDR3nt: TGTGCCAGCAGCTTGGACAGCTCGAACACTGAAGCTTTCTTT
abundance: .; j_gene: TRBJ1-2; v_gene: TRBV28; d_gene: .; CDR3aa: CASTTGRYGYTF; CDR3nt: TGTGCCAGCACCACAGGGAGATATGGCTACACCTTC